Listed below are T cell receptor beta chains from one sample, sequenced in a study of CD8+CD57+ T cells in acquired aplastic anemia. Using its own MiXCR run on the reads, TCRdb lists one record per CDR3 protein. The table has a few hundred thousand distinct CDR3 sequences, about 59% seen once. Sequencing input: sorted CD4+, CD8+, or CD8+CD57+ T cells (not recorded which) from PBMCs. The receptors here all came from a human donor in good health. Both conserved end residues are part of each CDR3. Fields, in order: V gene, clone size, J gene, D gene, CDR3 protein, CDR3 DNA. A D gene is named only where the DNA matches it firmly. Clone sizes are given selectively: once, few, many, or a class where the clone is expanded.

TRBV7-9,NA,TRBJ1-2,NA,CASSLVQGRGYTF,TGTGCCAGCAGCTTAGTACAGGGACGAGGCTACACCTTC
TRBV4-2,few,TRBJ1-2,NA,CASSQSFDSNYGYTF,TGTGCCAGCAGCCAATCCTTCGACAGTAACTATGGCTACACCTTC
TRBV6-5,NA,TRBJ1-2,NA,CASSYRSCDGYPF,TGTGCCAGTAGTTATCGAAGTTGCGATGGCTACCCCTTC
TRBV10-3,NA,TRBJ1-5,TRBD1,CAISDETGVQPQHF,TGTGCCATCAGTGACGAGACAGGGGTTCAGCCCCAGCATTTT
TRBV12-3/TRBV12-4,many,TRBJ2-3,TRBD1,CASTLLTGSTDTQYF,TGTGCCAGCACCTTACTGACAGGGAGCACAGATACGCAGTATTTT
TRBV10-3,NA,TRBJ1-1,NA,CAISGGQDRPMNTEAFF,TGTGCCATCAGTGGGGGCCAGGACAGACCCATGAACACTGAAGCTTTCTTT
TRBV7-9,NA,TRBJ2-7,NA,CASSSSGVISYEQYF,TGTGCCAGCAGCTCGTCCGGGGTCATCTCCTACGAGCAGTACTTC
TRBV19,NA,TRBJ1-3,NA,CASRDLASGNTIYF,TGTGCCAGTAGGGACTTGGCCTCTGGAAACACCATATATTTT
TRBV9,NA,TRBJ2-1,TRBD2,CASSSGTSGFDEQFF,TGTGCCAGCAGCTCCGGGACTAGCGGGTTCGATGAGCAGTTCTTC
TRBV2,NA,TRBJ2-1,NA,CASSASSGSYNEQFF,TGTGCCAGCAGTGCTAGTAGCGGTAGCTACAATGAGCAGTTCTTC
TRBV24-1,NA,TRBJ1-1,TRBD1,CATSDSRQGTTFF,TGTGCCACCAGTGATAGCCGACAGGGGACAACTTTCTTT
TRBV6-4,NA,TRBJ2-3,TRBD2,CASSDKAGGTDTQYF,TGTGCCAGCAGTGACAAAGCGGGGGGCACAGATACGCAGTATTTT
TRBV5-5,NA,TRBJ2-7,NA,CASSNSPGGAEEQYF,TGTGCCAGCAGCAACAGCCCGGGGGGCGCGGAGGAGCAGTACTTC
TRBV12-3/TRBV12-4,NA,TRBJ1-5,NA,CASSPTTWGYSNQPQHF,TGTGCCAGCAGCCCTACCACATGGGGTTATAGCAATCAGCCCCAGCATTTT
TRBV7-2,NA,TRBJ2-3,NA,CASSLAAGGTDTQYF,TGTGCCAGCAGCTTAGCTGCAGGGGGCACAGATACGCAGTATTTT
TRBV25-1,NA,TRBJ2-3,TRBD1,CASSVTGGPDTQYF,TGTGCCAGCAGTGTTACAGGGGGCCCAGATACGCAGTATTTT
TRBV4-1,NA,TRBJ1-5,NA,CASSPSGGPQPQHF,TGCGCCAGCAGCCCCTCGGGGGGGCCACAGCCCCAGCATTTT
TRBV7-2,NA,TRBJ1-2,TRBD1,CASSFDRVTGYTF,TGTGCCAGCAGCTTCGACAGGGTAACGGGCTACACCTTC
TRBV9,many,TRBJ2-7,NA,CASSVGGLMIYEQYF,TGTGCCAGCAGCGTGGGGGGGCTTATGATCTACGAGCAGTACTTC
TRBV7-9,many,TRBJ1-4,NA,CASSHPRGTTNEKLFF,TGTGCCAGCAGCCACCCTCGAGGGACAACGAATGAAAAACTGTTTTTT
TRBV7-9,NA,TRBJ2-3,NA,CASSPTGYNEQYF,TGTGCCAGCAGCCCAACAGGTTACAATGAGCAGTATTTT
TRBV4-1,many,TRBJ2-7,TRBD2,CASSPIRGEGSDEQYF,TGCGCCAGCAGCCCCATCCGCGGGGAGGGGAGCGACGAGCAGTACTTC
TRBV24-1,NA,TRBJ2-3,NA,CATSASGGSPGDTQYF,TGTGCCACCAGTGCATCGGGCGGATCCCCCGGGGATACGCAGTATTTT
TRBV5-6,NA,TRBJ1-1,NA,CASSLEVYTEAFF,TGTGCCAGCAGCTTGGAAGTTTACACTGAAGCTTTCTTT
TRBV7-8,once,TRBJ2-5,TRBD2,CASSAALAGGKTQYF,TGTGCCAGCAGCGCCGCACTAGCGGGGGGAAAGACCCAGTACTTC
TRBV5-1,NA,TRBJ1-5,NA,CASSSEGRRGQPQHF,TGCGCCAGCAGTTCCGAGGGAAGGCGGGGACAGCCCCAGCATTTT
TRBV7-9,NA,TRBJ2-5,TRBD2,CASSLSGRFKTQYF,TGTGCCAGCAGCTTGAGCGGGAGGTTCAAGACCCAGTACTTC
TRBV7-8,many,TRBJ2-1,NA,CASSRGNEQFF,TGTGCCAGCAGCCGTGGGAATGAGCAGTTCTTC
TRBV5-8,many,TRBJ1-6,TRBD1,CASSPDRDRGLYNSPLHF,TGTGCCAGCAGCCCGGACCGGGACAGGGGTCTCTATAATTCACCCCTCCACTTT
TRBV10-2,many,TRBJ2-1,TRBD2,CASSENGGAYEQFF,TGCGCCAGCAGTGAGAACGGGGGGGCATATGAGCAGTTCTTC
TRBV15,NA,TRBJ2-3,NA,CATSRRSTYTDTQYF,TGTGCCACCAGCAGAAGATCAACGTACACAGATACGCAGTATTTT
TRBV4-2,NA,TRBJ2-1,NA,CASSFGGRGTEQFF,TGTGCCAGCAGCTTTGGGGGGCGCGGCACTGAGCAGTTCTTC
TRBV20-1,few,TRBJ1-6,NA,CSAPGGGGHNSPLHF,TGCAGTGCCCCTGGGGGGGGGGGACATAATTCACCCCTCCACTTT
TRBV10-3,once,TRBJ1-2,NA,CAISESPSGRGYTF,TGTGCCATCAGTGAGTCTCCAAGCGGGCGAGGCTACACCTTC
TRBV20-1,many,TRBJ2-5,TRBD1,CSATPRQGGETQYF,TGCAGTGCTACACCTCGACAGGGTGGAGAGACCCAGTACTTC
TRBV29-1,NA,TRBJ2-7,TRBD1,CSAQGSPYEQYF,TGCAGCGCACAGGGGAGCCCGTACGAGCAGTACTTT
TRBV6-5,NA,TRBJ2-3,TRBD2,CAISEVASGVTDTQYF,TGTGCCATCAGTGAGGTGGCTAGCGGGGTCACAGATACGCAGTATTTT
TRBV7-9,NA,TRBJ1-1,TRBD1,CASSLVRGLLNTEAFF,TGTGCCAGCAGCTTAGTAAGGGGGCTGTTGAACACTGAAGCTTTCTTT
TRBV12-3/TRBV12-4,NA,TRBJ1-2,NA,CASSSGHYGYTF,TGTGCCAGCAGTTCCGGACACTATGGCTACACCTTC
TRBV7-9,once,TRBJ1-5,TRBD1,CASSLRQGSYEHF,TGTGCCAGCAGCTTAAGACAGGGAAGCTACGAGCATTTT
TRBV7-8,NA,TRBJ1-3,NA,CASSHVGRSTGNTIYF,TGTGCCAGCAGCCATGTGGGCAGGTCAACAGGAAACACCATATATTTT
TRBV4-3,NA,TRBJ2-3,TRBD1,CASSQGQGGADTQYF,TGCGCCAGCAGCCAAGGACAGGGGGGGGCAGATACGCAGTATTTT
TRBV7-8,NA,TRBJ1-2,NA,CASSIMRARGRDGYTF,TGTGCCAGCAGCATAATGAGGGCCCGGGGGCGCGATGGCTACACCTTC
TRBV7-9,NA,TRBJ2-3,TRBD2,CASSRYGLAGGTDTQYF,TGTGCCAGCAGCCGGTATGGACTAGCGGGAGGTACAGATACGCAGTATTTT
TRBV20-1,NA,TRBJ2-5,NA,CSARQAKTQYF,TGCAGTGCTAGACAGGCGAAGACCCAGTACTTC
TRBV24-1,once,TRBJ2-2,NA,CATSDLRGTGELFF,TGTGCCACCAGTGATCTAAGAGGAACCGGGGAGCTGTTTTTT
TRBV29-1,few,TRBJ1-1,NA,CSALAWTEAFF,TGCAGCGCCCTGGCCTGGACTGAAGCTTTCTTT
TRBV7-3,NA,TRBJ2-2,TRBD2,CASSLRVSGTLNTGELFF,TGTGCCAGCAGCTTACGGGTTAGCGGGACCCTTAACACCGGGGAGCTGTTTTTT
TRBV27,few,TRBJ2-1,NA,CASSFVSFSNEQFF,TGTGCCAGCAGTTTCGTCAGCTTCTCCAATGAGCAGTTCTTC
TRBV2,NA,TRBJ2-5,NA,CASSTGPDETQYF,TGTGCCAGCAGTACCGGGCCGGACGAGACCCAGTACTTC
TRBV5-1,many,TRBJ2-6,TRBD1,CASSPMTGQGISGANVLTF,TGCGCCAGCAGCCCGATGACGGGACAGGGGATCTCTGGGGCCAACGTCCTGACTTTC
TRBV7-2,NA,TRBJ1-1,TRBD1,CASSLVGQGQRTEAFF,TGTGCCAGCAGCTTAGTGGGACAGGGGCAGCGGACTGAAGCTTTCTTT
TRBV28,many,TRBJ1-6,NA,CASSLAGESSPLHF,TGTGCCAGCAGTTTAGCAGGGGAGTCTTCACCCCTCCACTTT